This entry concerns a single TCR beta chain. A J-beta primer mix and a sample-barcoded 5' primer were used in a second PCR of roughly 7 to 12 cycles. TCRdb redid the calling of the 5' RACE reads with MiXCR, one entry per CDR3 protein. The sample records 800,000 to 950,000 distinct CDR3 sequences, around 49% being singletons. These data are taken from a study of blood T cells in healthy people across ages. The CDR3 consists of 15 residues. The germline V and J ends were trimmed by 2 bases and 7 bases, with 15 bases remaining between them. Looked up from germline, CDR1 is MNHNY and CDR2 is SVGAGI (reference sequence).

Sequencing was carried out using blood. This TCR was recovered from a young man in good health. The rearrangement links TRBV6-6 to TRBJ2-1; either TRBD1 or TRBD2 may supply D (6 bases each). CDR3 in amino acids: CASSYGNGGVNEQFF. The DNA of the CDR3 is TGTGCCAGCAGTTACGGGAACGGGGGCGTAAATGAGCAGTTCTTC.